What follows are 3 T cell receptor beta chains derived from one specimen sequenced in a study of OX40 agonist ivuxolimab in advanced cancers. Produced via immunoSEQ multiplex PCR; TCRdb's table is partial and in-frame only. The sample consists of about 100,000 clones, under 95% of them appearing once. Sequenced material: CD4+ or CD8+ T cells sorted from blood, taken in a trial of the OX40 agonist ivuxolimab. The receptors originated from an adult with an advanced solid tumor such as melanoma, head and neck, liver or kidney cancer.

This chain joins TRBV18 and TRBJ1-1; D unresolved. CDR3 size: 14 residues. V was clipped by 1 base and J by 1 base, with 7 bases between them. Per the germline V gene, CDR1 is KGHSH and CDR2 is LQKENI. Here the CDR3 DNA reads TGTGCCAGCTCACCACAGGTAGGGAACACTGAAGCTTTCTTT. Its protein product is CASSPQVGNTEAFF. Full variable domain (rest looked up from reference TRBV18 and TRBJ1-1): NAGVMQNPRHLVRRRGQEARLRCSPMKGHSHVYWYRQLPEEGLKFMVYLQKENIIDESGMPKERFSAEFPKEGPSILRIQQVVRGDSAAYFCASSPQVGNTEAFFGQGTRLTVV.

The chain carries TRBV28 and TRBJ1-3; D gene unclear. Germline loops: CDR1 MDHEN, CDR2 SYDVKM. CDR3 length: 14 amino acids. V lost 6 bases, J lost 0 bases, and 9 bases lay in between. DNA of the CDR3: TGTGCCAGCAGGGAGGGATACTCTGGAAACACCATATATTTT. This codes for CASREGYSGNTIYF.

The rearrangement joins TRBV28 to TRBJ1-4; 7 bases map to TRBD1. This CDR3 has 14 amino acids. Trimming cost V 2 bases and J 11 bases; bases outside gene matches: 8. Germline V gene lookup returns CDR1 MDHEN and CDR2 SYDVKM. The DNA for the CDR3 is TGTGCCAGCAGTTTAGCCTTCGACAGGGTGAAACTGTTTTTT. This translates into CASSLAFDRVKLFF. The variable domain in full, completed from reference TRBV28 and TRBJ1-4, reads DVKVTQSSRYLVKRTGEKVFLECVQDMDHENMFWYRQDPGLGLRLIYFSYDVKMKEKGDIPEGYSVSREKKERFSLILESASTNQTSMYLCASSLAFDRVKLFFGSGTQLSVL.